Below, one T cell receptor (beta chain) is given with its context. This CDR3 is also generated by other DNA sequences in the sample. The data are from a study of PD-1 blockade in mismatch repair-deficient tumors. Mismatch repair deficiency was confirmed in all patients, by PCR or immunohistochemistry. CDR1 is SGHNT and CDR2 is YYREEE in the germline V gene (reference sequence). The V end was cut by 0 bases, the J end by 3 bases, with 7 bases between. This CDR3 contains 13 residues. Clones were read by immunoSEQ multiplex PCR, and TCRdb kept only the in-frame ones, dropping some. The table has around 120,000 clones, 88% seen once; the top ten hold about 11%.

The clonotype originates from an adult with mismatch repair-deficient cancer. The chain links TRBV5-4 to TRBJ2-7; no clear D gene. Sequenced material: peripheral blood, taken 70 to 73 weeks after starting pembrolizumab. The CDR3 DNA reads TGTGCCAGCAGCTTGGCCGGCAGCTACGAGCAGTACTTC. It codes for CASSLAGSYEQYF.